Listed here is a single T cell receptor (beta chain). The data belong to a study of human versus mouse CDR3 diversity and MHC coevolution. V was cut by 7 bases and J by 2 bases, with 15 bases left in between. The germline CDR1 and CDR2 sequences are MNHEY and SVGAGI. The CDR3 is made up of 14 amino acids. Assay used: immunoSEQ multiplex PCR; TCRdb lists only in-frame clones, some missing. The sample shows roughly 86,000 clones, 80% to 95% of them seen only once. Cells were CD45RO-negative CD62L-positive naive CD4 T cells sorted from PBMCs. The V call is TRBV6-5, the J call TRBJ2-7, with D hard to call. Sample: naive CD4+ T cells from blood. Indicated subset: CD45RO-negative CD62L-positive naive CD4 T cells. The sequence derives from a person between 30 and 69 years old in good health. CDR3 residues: CASTPRPNPYEQYF. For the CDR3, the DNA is TGTGCCAGCACCCCCAGGCCTAACCCCTACGAGCAGTACTTC.